These 28 T cell receptor beta chains originate from one sample sequenced in a study of shared clonotypes between healthy human individuals. The assay was immunoSEQ multiplex PCR, and TCRdb's table has in-frame clones only and misses some. The repertoire holds about 1 million clones, with around four fifths as singletons. Sequenced sample: memory CD4+ T cells sorted from blood. The subset here: CD45RA-negative fraction. The receptor set was obtained from a man between 18 and 29 years old in good health.

The chain couples TRBV2 to TRBJ2-7, with 11 bases fitting TRBD2. The V and J ends lost 4 bases and 0 bases, in that order; junction bases with no gene match: 5. Germline V gives CDR1 SNHLY, CDR2 FYNNEI. The CDR3 has 16 residues. The CDR3 sequence: CASSGPLAGGSYEQYF. DNA for the CDR3: TGTGCCAGCAGTGGCCCCCTAGCGGGGGGCTCCTACGAGCAGTACTTC. Combining the CDR3 with reference TRBV2 and TRBJ2-7 gives the whole variable domain EPEVTQTPSHQVTQMGQEVILRCVPISNHLYFYWYRQILGQKVEFLVSFYNNEISEKSEIFDDQFSVERPDGSNFTLKIRSTKLEDSAMYFCASSGPLAGGSYEQYFGPGTRLTVT.

This chain connects TRBV19 to TRBJ1-5; D not certain. Germline-derived CDR1 and CDR2 are LNHDA and SQIVND (reference sequence). This CDR3 comprises 16 residues. V was trimmed by 3 bases and J by 7 bases, leaving 19 bases between them. CDR3 coding DNA: TGTGCCAGTAGTATTTCTGGTCAGTTCCGGCAGCAGCCCCAGCATTTT. It codes for CASSISGQFRQQPQHF. The full variable domain, completed using reference TRBV19 and TRBJ1-5, is DGGITQSPKYLFRKEGQNVTLSCEQNLNHDAMYWYRQDPGQGLRLIYYSQIVNDFQKGDIAEGYSVSREKKESFPLTVTSAQKNPTAFYLCASSISGQFRQQPQHFGDGTRLSIL.

This sequence joins TRBV30 and TRBJ2-1; D remains unclear. Trimming stripped 3 bases from V and 4 bases from J, with 19 bases between. The CDR3 runs 16 residues. The V gene's germline CDR1 is GTSNPN and CDR2 SVGIG (reference sequence). CDR3 sequence: CAWSSIKGTKYNEQFF. Here the CDR3 DNA reads TGTGCCTGGAGCTCCATAAAAGGCACCAAGTACAATGAGCAGTTCTTC.

For the CDR3, the DNA is TGTGCCAGCAGCCCCGGGACAGTTCGCAACGAGCAGTACTTC. Translation gives CASSPGTVRNEQYF. This chain uses TRBV6-5 with TRBJ2-5; 7 bases line up with TRBD1. The end of the DNA aligns better with TRBJ2-7, so the J call may be wrong. Germline V gives CDR1 MNHEY, CDR2 SVGAGI. This CDR3 is built from 14 residues.

This clone occurred once. This chain links TRBV5-1 with TRBJ2-5; 10 positions match TRBD1. The CDR3 runs to 15 residues. V trimming: 3 bases; J trimming: 5 bases; junction bases outside the gene matches: 7. Germline CDR1 and CDR2: SGHRS and YFSETQ. CDR3: CASSSAGTGVETQYF. CDR3 sequence (DNA): TGCGCCAGCAGCTCAGCCGGGACAGGGGTTGAGACCCAGTACTTC.

The J gene is TRBJ2-3, the V gene TRBV13; possibly TRBD2 for D (5 bases). The CDR3 totals 14 residues. The ends were cut back, 7 bases at V and 6 bases at J, with 17 bases in the middle. Germline lookup yields CDR1 PRHDT and CDR2 FYEKMQ (reference sequence). The CDR3 sequence is CASTRGRLADTQYF. CDR3 nucleotide sequence: TGTGCCAGCACCCGAGGCCGGCTAGCCGATACGCAGTATTTT.

As regards this clone: This CDR3 is also generated by other DNA sequences in the sample. The chain combines TRBV7-2 with TRBJ1-6; no clear D gene. This CDR3 spans 13 amino acids. Germline assignment: CDR1 SGHTA and CDR2 FQGNSA. V was trimmed by 5 bases and J by 0 bases, leaving 2 bases between them. CDR3 loop: CASSLSYNSPLHF. The CDR3 DNA reads TGTGCCAGCAGCCTCTCCTATAATTCACCCCTCCACTTT.

This clone was detected a few times. This chain joins TRBV10-3 and TRBJ1-4; 10 bases are shared with TRBD1. Germline trimming cut 4 bases from V and 10 bases from J; bases unmatched to any gene: 12. The CDR3 consists of 16 residues. Germline CDR1 and CDR2: ENHRY and SYGVKD. The CDR3 coding sequence is TGTGCCATCAGTGGCCCCGGGACAGGGGCCGATGTAAAACTGTTTTTT. Its translation: CAISGPGTGADVKLFF.

The chain carries TRBV7-9 and TRBJ1-1; a possible D gene is TRBD1 (5 bases). CDR3 size: 14 residues. The germline gives CDR1 SEHNR, CDR2 FQNEAQ (reference sequence). The V end lost 5 bases, the J end lost 6 bases, and 16 bases lay between the germline ends. CDR3: CASSLSGQSPEAFF. CDR3 DNA: TGTGCCAGCAGCCTAAGCGGACAATCTCCTGAAGCTTTCTTT.

This clone has just one count. Other nucleotide sequences in the sample specify the same CDR3. The chain is built from TRBV5-4 and TRBJ2-2; 7 bases line up with TRBD1. The germline gives CDR1 SGHNT, CDR2 YYREEE (reference sequence). The V segment lost 3 bases and the J segment 5 bases; nucleotides outside the gene matches: 7. This CDR3 spans 15 amino acids. For the CDR3, the DNA is TGTGCCAGCAGCTCCCGACAGGGCGGTACCGGGGAGCTGTTTTTT. It encodes CASSSRQGGTGELFF.

Ten or more counts support this clone. The chain employs TRBV30 and TRBJ1-6; D remains unclear. The V and J ends lost 5 bases and 6 bases respectively, with 8 bases between them. CDR1 and CDR2 (germline): GTSNPN, SVGIG (reference sequence). This CDR3 has 12 residues. The CDR3 loop is CAWGIVNSPLHF. As DNA, the CDR3 is TGTGCCTGGGGGATAGTTAATTCACCCCTCCACTTT.

This clone was seen a handful of times. CDR3 sequence reads: CASSEYGQGIYEQYF. CDR3 DNA: TGTGCCAGCAGTGAATATGGACAGGGGATCTACGAGCAGTACTTC. The chain is built from TRBV6-1 and TRBJ2-7; 9 bases are a match to TRBD1. The CDR3 contains 15 residues. V gave up 2 bases and J gave up 3 bases; unmatched junction bases: 5. The germline CDR1 and CDR2 sequences are MNHNS and SASEGT.

The chain couples TRBV5-1 to TRBJ2-2, with 7 nucleotides matching TRBD1. The length of the CDR3 is 14 residues. CDR1 SGHRS and CDR2 YFSETQ come from the germline V gene. J lost 3 bases, V lost 6 bases, and 5 bases had no gene match. The CDR3 DNA reads TGCGCCAGCAAACGAGGGGGCGACACCGGGGAGCTGTTTTTT. It is translated as CASKRGGDTGELFF.

A remark on this clone: Other DNA sequences in the same sample also yield this CDR3. CDR3 amino acids: CAWSVLGSPLHF. The CDR3 bases are TGTGCCTGGAGTGTACTTGGGTCACCCCTCCACTTT. The chain links TRBV30 to TRBJ1-6; D unresolved. CDR1 and CDR2 (germline): GTSNPN, SVGIG (reference sequence). This CDR3 has 12 residues. With 0 bases removed from V and 10 bases from J, the gap between germline ends came to 7 bases.

This clone was observed a few times. The genes are TRBV6-5 and TRBJ2-7; TRBD2 agrees at 10 bases. CDR1 is MNHEY and CDR2 is SVGAGI in the germline V gene. This CDR3 spans 15 amino acids. Germline trimming cut 2 bases from V and 4 bases from J; bases unmatched to any gene: 5. The CDR3 loop is CASSYLSGGQYEQYF. CDR3 nucleotides: TGTGCCAGCAGTTACCTTAGCGGGGGGCAGTACGAGCAGTACTTC.

The chain recombines TRBV27 with TRBJ1-1, with TRBD1 identical over 7 bases. The CDR3 contains 14 residues. The V segment lost 6 bases and the J segment 10 bases; nucleotides outside the gene matches: 14. CDR1 is MNHEY, CDR2 SMNVEV, per germline (reference sequence). The CDR3 here is CASSRSLQGGGAFF. The CDR3 DNA reads TGTGCCAGCAGCCGCTCTCTTCAGGGGGGGGGAGCTTTCTTT.

The rearrangement links TRBV25-1 to TRBJ1-2; the D gene is possibly TRBD1 (6 bases). CDR3 length equals 14 residues. V lost 8 bases to trimming and J lost 8 bases, with 21 bases between them. Germline V gene lookup returns CDR1 MGHDK and CDR2 SYGVNS. This CDR3 reads CASRPVGGLKGYTF. CDR3 in DNA: TGTGCCAGCCGGCCGGTGGGGGGCCTTAAGGGCTACACCTTC.

The gene calls are TRBV2 and TRBJ1-6; TRBD1 matches 7 bases. The length of the CDR3 is 13 residues. With V trimmed by 7 bases and J by 5 bases, 2 bases remained unmatched. Germline lookup yields CDR1 SNHLY and CDR2 FYNNEI. CDR3 DNA sequence: TGTGCCAGCACCGGACAGGATAATTCACCCCTCCACTTT. Translating gives CASTGQDNSPLHF.

The CDR3 coding sequence is TGTGCCAGCACCCTGGACAGATCCAGGGTCGAGCAGTTCTTC. Its translation: CASTLDRSRVEQFF. V is TRBV6-1 and J is TRBJ2-1; tentative D call: TRBD1 (6 bases). V lost 7 bases and J 10 bases, leaving 20 bases between the germline ends. This CDR3 is built from 14 residues. Germline V gene lookup returns CDR1 MNHNS and CDR2 SASEGT.

This sequence joins TRBV15 and TRBJ1-6; 8 positions agree with TRBD1. Trimming at V came to 1 base and at J to 7 bases, leaving 0 bases not matched to a gene. The V gene's germline CDR1 is LNHNV and CDR2 YYDKDF (reference sequence). The CDR3 consists of 14 residues. The CDR3 region has the DNA TGTGCCACCAGCAGAGGGGACAGGAATTCACCCCTCCACTTT. Translation gives CATSRGDRNSPLHF.

The rearrangement joins TRBV7-2 to TRBJ2-5; no clear D. Germline CDR1 reads SGHTA; CDR2 reads FQGNSA. The CDR3 covers 15 residues. Trimming pared 0 bases from V and 2 bases from J, leaving 10 bases between. The CDR3 region is CASSLAASHQETQYF. Here the CDR3 DNA reads TGTGCCAGCAGCTTAGCGGCGTCTCATCAAGAGACCCAGTACTTC.

This clone has just a few counts. V gene TRBV11-2 combines with J gene TRBJ1-1; a weak D match, TRBD1 (6 bases). The ends were cut back, 1 base at V and 10 bases at J, with 13 bases in the middle. In germline, CDR1 is SGHAT, CDR2 FQNNGV. The CDR3 extends over 13 amino acids. The CDR3: CASSLGQGPRAFF. CDR3 sequence (DNA): TGTGCCAGCAGCTTAGGGCAGGGGCCCCGAGCTTTCTTT.

In its sample, this clone was seen a few times. The same CDR3 also results from other DNA sequences found in this sample. This sequence joins TRBV9 and TRBJ1-3; 7 bases line up with TRBD1. CDR1 and CDR2 from the germline V gene are SGDLS and YYNGEE. The CDR3 is made up of 16 amino acids. The V segment lost 0 bases and the J segment 1 base; nucleotides outside the gene matches: 4. The CDR3 region is CASSVAEGASGNTIYF. Written as DNA, the CDR3 is TGTGCCAGCAGCGTAGCCGAGGGGGCATCTGGAAACACCATATATTTT.

About this clone itself: Since a much larger clone is just one base distant, this may be a read error. Other DNA sequences in this sample translate to the same CDR3. This chain joins TRBV9 and TRBJ1-5; 9 bases are a match to TRBD1. The ends lost 3 bases at V and 4 bases at J; junction bases unmatched: 2. Germline lookup yields CDR1 SGDLS and CDR2 YYNGEE. This CDR3 has 14 amino acids. The CDR3 DNA follows: TGTGCCAGCAGCGCAGGGACAGGGAATCAGCCCCAGCATTTT. Translated, it gives CASSAGTGNQPQHF.

V usage is TRBV30 and J usage is TRBJ1-1, with a possible D match to TRBD1 (6 bases). V dropped 3 bases and J dropped 0 bases, with 11 bases sitting between them. This CDR3 contains 14 residues. CDR1 and CDR2 (germline): GTSNPN, SVGIG (reference sequence). The CDR3 nucleotides are TGTGCCTGGAGGAAAGGGGGTGTGAACACTGAAGCTTTCTTT. Its translation is CAWRKGGVNTEAFF.

The V call is TRBV28, the J call TRBJ1-3; D not certain. V was trimmed by 8 bases and J by 0 bases, leaving 11 bases between them. CDR1 is MDHEN and CDR2 is SYDVKM in the germline V gene. The CDR3 extends over 14 amino acids. CDR3 loop: CASRLGSSGNTIYF. For the CDR3, the DNA is TGTGCCAGCCGCCTAGGATCCTCTGGAAACACCATATATTTT. Full variable domain (rest looked up from reference TRBV28 and TRBJ1-3): DVKVTQSSRYLVKRTGEKVFLECVQDMDHENMFWYRQDPGLGLRLIYFSYDVKMKEKGDIPEGYSVSREKKERFSLILESASTNQTSMYLCASRLGSSGNTIYFGEGSWLTVV.

The genes are TRBV9 and TRBJ1-2; D remains unclear. V was trimmed by 0 bases and J by 6 bases, leaving 12 bases between them. This CDR3 is built from 14 residues. Looked up from germline, CDR1 is SGDLS and CDR2 is YYNGEE. The CDR3 sequence: CASSVDSDRDGYTF. As DNA, the CDR3 is TGTGCCAGCAGCGTAGACAGCGATAGGGATGGCTACACCTTC.

This chain connects TRBV30 to TRBJ1-2; D gene ambiguous. The CDR3 spans 11 residues. V was trimmed by 4 bases and J by 9 bases, leaving 12 bases between them. Per germline, CDR1 GTSNPN and CDR2 SVGIG (reference sequence). In DNA form, the CDR3 reads TGTGCCTGGAAGTCCGGGGTTCGCTACACCTTC. This gives the protein CAWKSGVRYTF.